The following is a T cell receptor beta chain sequence with its context. These data come from a study of blood T cell repertoires in COVID-19. Across the whole study: From the United States, Italy and Spain came samples of acute and convalescent COVID-19. The analysed material was cDNA or gDNA that came from T cells, B-cell-depleted T cells, or PBMCs.

This CDR3 region has 15 residues. V dropped 3 bases and J dropped 3; count of bases not matched to a gene: 2. In germline, CDR1 is SGHTA, CDR2 FQGNSA. Original processing notes: Reference gene primer amplification yielded estimated nucleated cell counts. Only in-frame clones appear in the TCRdb table, and some are missing; sequencing was by immunoSEQ multiplex PCR. The D gene and trimming were derived from the DNA, and the V and J assignments and clone size from that table. Of under 300,000 clones in the sample, 86% were seen once. The sample consisted of peripheral blood. The sequence was obtained from a woman in her seventies with COVID-19, enrolled during active disease. The rearrangement links TRBV7-2 to TRBJ2-7, with TRBD2 matching over 13 bases. CDR3 loop: CASSFRLAGGYEQYF. The DNA for the CDR3 is TGTGCCAGCAGCTTCAGACTAGCGGGGGGCTACGAGCAGTACTTC.